One T cell receptor (beta chain) is described in this entry. This CDR3 comprises 15 residues. Trimming shortened V by 2 bases and J by 4 bases, and 9 bases separated the two germline ends. Germline V gives CDR1 MNHEY, CDR2 SVGAGI. There were healthy Caucasian individuals from Russia, aged roughly 6 to 90, serving as donors. Primers used in a second PCR of about 6 to 11 cycles were a sample-barcoded 5' primer and a J-beta primer mix. TCRdb re-called the 5' RACE reads with MiXCR, one entry per CDR3 protein. The sample lists some 1,800,000 distinct CDR3 sequences, 39% occurring once. The data were obtained in a study of blood T cells in healthy people across ages. Overall study: Capture via template switching afforded approximately one barcoded beta molecule per two T cells.

This receptor was taken from a human donor in good health. Input material: blood. The gene calls are TRBV6-5 and TRBJ2-6; D gene uncertain. The CDR3: CASSYEQRGANVLTF. The CDR3 nucleotides read TGTGCCAGCAGTTACGAGCAAAGAGGGGCCAACGTCCTGACTTTC.